This T cell receptor beta chain derives from a study of blood T cell repertoires in COVID-19 (dated by TCRdb to the early 2020s). Regarding the study in general: The collaborator samples originated in the United States, Italy and Spain and spanned the acute and convalescent phases of COVID-19. Samples came from the ongoing ImmuneRACE study (first 160 participants) plus 1,254 subjects from 6 global collaborators. Where available, HLA class I and class II types were taken from metadata supplied by the sample provider and were not determined by assay-based typing. A de-identified subject ID, COVID-19 status, age in years and sex were almost always included in the sample metadata. The prospective study material was composed of cDNA or gDNA derived from T cells, B-cell-depleted T cells, or PBMCs. Deeply sampled blood TCRbeta repertoires from subjects exposed to, actively infected with, or recovered from COVID-19 were included in the dataset. The repertoires were released in a freely available public database meant as a resource for research on the immune response to SARS-CoV-2.

What the study reported, not specific to this receptor: The amount of clinical and demographic metadata varied by source and participant and was provided uncurated.

The CDR3 starts with the cysteine, ends with the phenylalanine, and has 17 residues. CDR3 DNA is the only sequence kept; it has 51 bases, read in frame from the first base. CDR1 and CDR2 are read off the germline V gene as SGHVS and FQNEAQ. A distance of 18 bases separates the germline ends of V and J, which lose 5 bases and 1 base respectively. This clone was counted between two and nine times. Its antigen has not been determined. Nothing much larger sits one base from this clone, and base qualities are not available. Collaborating institutions collected whole blood in K2EDTA tubes following their own protocols. For TCRbeta analysis, collaborator samples were shipped as frozen whole blood, as isolated PBMCs, or as DNA extracted from either sample type. TCRbeta CDR3 regions were amplified from genomic DNA by means of the immunoSEQ Assay, a bias-controlled multiplex PCR. As for the authors' bioinformatics: Nucleated cell counts per sample were estimated from amplification of reference gene primers within the assay. To quantify the absolute abundance of each unique TCRbeta CDR3 rearrangement, sequence reads were collapsed and filtered. For each sample, productive Simpson clonality was calculated as the square root of Simpson's diversity index across productive rearrangements. In TCRdb, the immuneACCESS table is reduced to in-frame sequences with V and J assigned. These tables do not hold every clone; where another copy was compared, an unresolved V gene accounts for under half, and the others remain unexplained. V, J and clone size derive from that table, while D and trimming were established from the DNA sequence. The sample includes some 200,000 clones, with about 85% observed a single time. Under 25% of the sample is in the top ten clones.

The sample consisted of peripheral blood. The TCR originated in a man between 60 and 70 years old with active or convalescent COVID-19. The chain links TRBV7-8 with TRBJ1-5; possibly the D gene is TRBD1, per 5 matching bases. Read as DNA, the sequence is TGTGCCAGCAGCCTCAACTCCAGGGTGGGAAGCAATCAGCCCCAGCATTTT. This sequence encodes CASSLNSRVGSNQPQHF.